These T cell receptor beta chains were read from a single sample in a study of radiation and T cells in renal cell carcinoma. Method: immunoSEQ multiplex PCR; TCRdb's copy keeps in-frame clones and lacks some. The sample comprises about 160,000 clones, 88% of which are singletons, and around 4.1% rests with the top ten. The sample consisted of blood, taken from a patient whose treatment included radiotherapy and nephrectomy. These TCRs come from a woman aged 65 to 85 with renal cell carcinoma. The CDR3 runs from the conserved cysteine through the conserved F or W. The order of the fields is V gene, clone size, J gene, D gene, CDR3 DNA, CDR3 protein. A D gene is named only where the DNA matches it firmly. Clone size is stated in some rows and not others, as once, few, many or a class when expanded.

v_call: TRBV5-1
clone_size: -
j_call: TRBJ2-5
d_call: TRBD2
cdr3_nt: TGCGCCAGCAAGGGGACTAGCGGGGCCCTAGAGACCCAGTACTTC
cdr3_aa: CASKGTSGALETQYF

v_call: TRBV29-1
clone_size: -
j_call: TRBJ2-7
d_call: TRBD2
cdr3_nt: TGCAGCGTTGAAGAACGAATAGCGGGGGGAGGCGAGCAGTACTTC
cdr3_aa: CSVEERIAGGGEQYF

v_call: TRBV11-2
clone_size: -
j_call: TRBJ2-3
d_call: -
cdr3_nt: TGTGCCACCACCCTAGGAGGGGTCACAGATACGCAGTATTTT
cdr3_aa: CATTLGGVTDTQYF

v_call: TRBV5-1
clone_size: -
j_call: TRBJ2-1
d_call: TRBD2
cdr3_nt: TGCGCCAGCAGCTCACTAGCGGGGGAATACAATGAGCAGTTCTTC
cdr3_aa: CASSSLAGEYNEQFF

v_call: TRBV6-1
clone_size: -
j_call: TRBJ2-7
d_call: -
cdr3_nt: TGTGCCAGCAGTGAAGTCCCCCGGCAGGGCTACGAGCAGTACTTC
cdr3_aa: CASSEVPRQGYEQYF

v_call: TRBV30
clone_size: -
j_call: TRBJ1-1
d_call: TRBD1
cdr3_nt: TGTGCCTGGAGCTCAGGGGGGAACACTGAAGCTTTCTTT
cdr3_aa: CAWSSGGNTEAFF

v_call: TRBV7-9
clone_size: -
j_call: TRBJ1-1
d_call: -
cdr3_nt: TGTGCCAGCAGCTTTAGGGTCTACACTGAAGCTTTCTTT
cdr3_aa: CASSFRVYTEAFF

v_call: TRBV5-1
clone_size: -
j_call: TRBJ1-1
d_call: TRBD1
cdr3_nt: TGCGCCAGCAGCTTGAGTGGGACAGTGAACACTGAAGCTTTCTTT
cdr3_aa: CASSLSGTVNTEAFF

v_call: TRBV7-8
clone_size: -
j_call: TRBJ1-1
d_call: -
cdr3_nt: TGTGCCAGCAGCTTAGCCGGGGTGAACACTGAAGCTTTCTTT
cdr3_aa: CASSLAGVNTEAFF

v_call: TRBV10-3
clone_size: -
j_call: TRBJ1-6
d_call: -
cdr3_nt: TGTGCCATCAGTGGTCCTGGAAGTGATTCACCCCTCCACTTT
cdr3_aa: CAISGPGSDSPLHF

v_call: TRBV6-1
clone_size: -
j_call: TRBJ1-2
d_call: -
cdr3_nt: TGTGCCAGCTCGGAAGTCCGGGGCTACACCTTC
cdr3_aa: CASSEVRGYTF

v_call: TRBV5-6
clone_size: -
j_call: TRBJ1-2
d_call: TRBD1
cdr3_nt: TGTGCCAGCAGCTCCTCGGGACAGCTCTATGGCTACACCTTC
cdr3_aa: CASSSSGQLYGYTF

v_call: TRBV19
clone_size: few
j_call: TRBJ1-1
d_call: -
cdr3_nt: TGTGCCATCTATAGAAGGGGTGAAGCTTTCTTT
cdr3_aa: CAIYRRGEAFF

v_call: TRBV19
clone_size: -
j_call: TRBJ2-1
d_call: TRBD2
cdr3_nt: TGTGCCAGTAGCCGGCGGGAGGAGCAGTTCTTC
cdr3_aa: CASSRREEQFF

v_call: TRBV6-1
clone_size: -
j_call: TRBJ2-7
d_call: -
cdr3_nt: TGTGCCAGCAGTGAGGGACCGGGGAACGTCTACGAGCAGTACTTC
cdr3_aa: CASSEGPGNVYEQYF

v_call: TRBV2
clone_size: -
j_call: TRBJ1-2
d_call: -
cdr3_nt: TGTGCCAGCAAACTAAAAGTACTGTATGGCTACACCTTC
cdr3_aa: CASKLKVLYGYTF

v_call: TRBV2
clone_size: -
j_call: TRBJ2-5
d_call: -
cdr3_nt: TGTGCCAGCAGTGACCCGGGGACCCAGTACTTC
cdr3_aa: CASSDPGTQYF

v_call: TRBV27
clone_size: -
j_call: TRBJ2-7
d_call: TRBD1
cdr3_nt: TGTGCCAGCAGTCTGCGTTCGGGACAGGCCTCCTACGAGCAGTACTTC
cdr3_aa: CASSLRSGQASYEQYF

v_call: TRBV30
clone_size: -
j_call: TRBJ1-6
d_call: -
cdr3_nt: TGTGCCTGGAGTTCATTCAATTTTAATTCACCCCTCCACTTT
cdr3_aa: CAWSSFNFNSPLHF

v_call: TRBV19
clone_size: -
j_call: TRBJ2-2
d_call: TRBD2
cdr3_nt: TGTGCCAGTAGTATATGGGGTAGCGGGGGGGCCCGAGGCACCGGGGAGCTGTTTTTT
cdr3_aa: CASSIWGSGGARGTGELFF

v_call: TRBV5-1
clone_size: once
j_call: TRBJ2-1
d_call: TRBD1
cdr3_nt: TGCGCCAGCAGCCCTGGGACAGCAAACAATGAGCAGTTCTTC
cdr3_aa: CASSPGTANNEQFF

v_call: TRBV19
clone_size: -
j_call: TRBJ1-5
d_call: TRBD1
cdr3_nt: TGTGCCAGTAGTATAGGGCCCCGTGACAGGGGGTATAGCAATCAGCCCCAGCATTTT
cdr3_aa: CASSIGPRDRGYSNQPQHF

v_call: TRBV4-2
clone_size: -
j_call: TRBJ1-4
d_call: -
cdr3_nt: TGTGCCAGCAGCCAAGAGGGTGGCCTGGCTAATGAAAAACTGTTTTTT
cdr3_aa: CASSQEGGLANEKLFF

v_call: TRBV4-2
clone_size: -
j_call: TRBJ2-3
d_call: -
cdr3_nt: TGTGCCAGCAGCCAAGAATCTTTCTCGGGATCGCGCACAGATACGCAGTATTTT
cdr3_aa: CASSQESFSGSRTDTQYF

v_call: TRBV7-2
clone_size: -
j_call: TRBJ2-1
d_call: TRBD2
cdr3_nt: TGTGCCAGCATCCCCCCGGGACTAGTTTGGGGTGAGCAGTTCTTC
cdr3_aa: CASIPPGLVWGEQFF

v_call: TRBV5-4
clone_size: -
j_call: TRBJ1-1
d_call: -
cdr3_nt: TGTGCCAGCAGCTTGGCCAAAGGGGCAGCCAACACTGAAGCTTTCTTT
cdr3_aa: CASSLAKGAANTEAFF

v_call: TRBV7-9
clone_size: -
j_call: TRBJ2-7
d_call: -
cdr3_nt: TGTGCCAGCAGCTTTGGGACTTCCTACTCCTACGAGCAGTACTTC
cdr3_aa: CASSFGTSYSYEQYF

v_call: TRBV5-8
clone_size: -
j_call: TRBJ1-1
d_call: TRBD1
cdr3_nt: TGTGCCAGCAGCTTGGGGGACAGGTCGAACACTGAAGCTTTCTTT
cdr3_aa: CASSLGDRSNTEAFF

v_call: TRBV9
clone_size: -
j_call: TRBJ2-3
d_call: TRBD2
cdr3_nt: TGTGCCAGCAGCGTAGGGATAGCGGGGGTTCAAGATACGCAGTATTTT
cdr3_aa: CASSVGIAGVQDTQYF

v_call: TRBV4-2
clone_size: -
j_call: TRBJ2-5
d_call: -
cdr3_nt: TGTGCCAGCAGCCAATGGGGACATCTCACCCAAGAGACCCAGTACTTC
cdr3_aa: CASSQWGHLTQETQYF

v_call: TRBV27
clone_size: -
j_call: TRBJ1-6
d_call: -
cdr3_nt: TGTGCCAGCAGTTTTCGGCAGAATAATTCACCCCTCCACTTT
cdr3_aa: CASSFRQNNSPLHF

v_call: TRBV5-1
clone_size: -
j_call: TRBJ2-3
d_call: -
cdr3_nt: TGCGCCAGCAGCCTGCGGGCGCCAGATACGCAGTATTTT
cdr3_aa: CASSLRAPDTQYF

v_call: TRBV15
clone_size: -
j_call: TRBJ1-1
d_call: -
cdr3_nt: TGTGCCACCAGCAGAGATCCCGACGGGCGGATCTCGAACACTGAAGCTTTCTTT
cdr3_aa: CATSRDPDGRISNTEAFF

v_call: TRBV6-6
clone_size: -
j_call: TRBJ2-7
d_call: TRBD1
cdr3_nt: TGTGCCAGCAGTCCACGAGGACAGGCGAACGTCTACGAGCAGTACTTC
cdr3_aa: CASSPRGQANVYEQYF

v_call: TRBV28
clone_size: -
j_call: TRBJ1-1
d_call: -
cdr3_nt: TGTGCCAGCAGTTCCCGACACAATGAAGCTTTCTTT
cdr3_aa: CASSSRHNEAFF

v_call: TRBV4-3
clone_size: -
j_call: TRBJ2-3
d_call: -
cdr3_nt: TGCGCCAGCAGCCAAGTCAGCGGCACAGATACGCAGTATTTT
cdr3_aa: CASSQVSGTDTQYF

v_call: TRBV27
clone_size: -
j_call: TRBJ2-7
d_call: -
cdr3_nt: TGTGCCAGCAGTTTATCGCCGACCTACGAGCAGTACTTC
cdr3_aa: CASSLSPTYEQYF